A single sample is the source of the 17 T cell receptor beta chains below, sequenced in a study of response to subunit inactivated influenza vaccine. TCRdb reprocessed the RT-PCR reads via MiXCR and lists one record per CDR3 protein. The sample includes around 710,000 distinct CDR3 sequences, about 15% of them seen just once. Sequencing used PBMCs from blood, obtained 14 to 15 days before vaccination. All receptors come from a man aged 45-60 years who received an inactivated influenza vaccine.

This clonotype was observed many times. The chain uses TRBV28 and TRBJ2-7, with D perhaps matching TRBD2 (6 bases). The germline CDR1 and CDR2 sequences are MDHEN and SYDVKM. Trimming took 5 bases from V and 3 from J, leaving 11 bases between them. CDR3 size: 13 residues. The CDR3 is CASSPGLVYEQYF. The CDR3 region has the DNA TGTGCCAGCAGTCCGGGACTTGTCTACGAGCAGTACTTC.

This clonotype has only a few counts. The CDR3 bases are TGCGCCAGCAGCCAAATAGACAGGGCGGGCAATCAGCCCCAGCATTTT. This encodes CASSQIDRAGNQPQHF. This rearrangement joins TRBV4-1 to TRBJ1-5; 7 positions match TRBD1. The CDR3 runs 16 residues. Germline V gene lookup returns CDR1 MGHRA and CDR2 YSYEKL. V lost 2 bases to trimming and J lost 2 bases; unmatched junction nucleotides: 6.

The V call is TRBV7-8, the J call TRBJ1-1; possible D gene TRBD1, 6 bases. Germline CDR1 reads SGHVS; CDR2 reads FQNEAQ. CDR3 length: 17 residues. V lost 4 bases and J 4 bases, leaving 22 bases between the germline ends. In nucleotides, the CDR3 is TGTGCCAGCAGCTCTAAAGCCGGCCTGAAGGGGGGCACTGAAGCTTTCTTT. This gives the protein CASSSKAGLKGGTEAFF.

This clonotype showed up just a few times. The rearrangement joins TRBV27 to TRBJ2-3, with D possibly called TRBD1 or TRBD2 (5 bases each). The V end lost 6 bases, the J end lost 2 bases, and 15 bases lay between the germline ends. CDR3 size: 15 residues. CDR1 and CDR2 (germline): MNHEY, SMNVEV (reference sequence). Here the CDR3 reads CASSDLGRVTDTQYF. The CDR3, as DNA: TGTGCCAGCAGCGACCTGGGGCGGGTCACAGATACGCAGTATTTT.

This rearrangement joins TRBV9 to TRBJ2-3, with TRBD2 matching over 9 bases. The CDR3 extends over 15 amino acids. V lost 4 bases, J lost 4 bases, and 7 bases stayed unmatched. In germline, CDR1 is SGDLS, CDR2 YYNGEE. CDR3 loop: CASSPSGRWSDTQYF. The CDR3 coding sequence is TGTGCCAGCAGCCCCAGCGGGAGGTGGTCAGATACGCAGTATTTT.

The V call is TRBV5-1, the J call TRBJ2-3; TRBD2 agrees at 9 bases. In germline, CDR1 is SGHRS, CDR2 YFSETQ. This CDR3 spans 17 amino acids. The V gene end was trimmed by 3 bases and the J gene end by 5 bases; junction bases not matched to a gene: 13. The CDR3: CASSSIAGDLRGDTQYF. CDR3 coding DNA: TGCGCCAGCAGCTCGATAGCGGGGGACCTACGAGGAGATACGCAGTATTTT.

This clonotype was counted only a few times. The chain has TRBV10-3 and TRBJ2-7, with D perhaps matching TRBD2 (6 bases). The CDR3 loop spans 11 amino acids. The V and J ends lost 5 bases and 6 bases respectively, with 8 bases between them. The V gene's germline CDR1 is ENHRY and CDR2 SYGVKD. The CDR3 region is CAISHGGEQYF. DNA of the CDR3: TGTGCCATCAGTCACGGGGGCGAGCAGTACTTC.

The rearrangement joins TRBV14 to TRBJ2-7, with 9 bases lining up with TRBD2. Germline CDR1 SGHDN, CDR2 FVKESK. The CDR3 covers 16 residues. With 1 base clipped from V and 1 base from J, the junction kept 5 bases outside the gene matches. The CDR3 is CASSQVGAGGSYEQYF. The CDR3 DNA reads TGTGCCAGCAGCCAAGTTGGCGCGGGAGGGTCCTACGAGCAGTACTTC.

This clonotype was recorded a few times. CDR3 nucleotides: TGTGCCAGCAGCCCCCCCAACGCAGTTCGCAGCCGGGAGACCCAGTACTTC. Amino acid sequence: CASSPPNAVRSRETQYF. This sequence joins TRBV7-9 and TRBJ2-5, with D uncertain. This CDR3 region has 17 residues. Germline CDR1 and CDR2: SEHNR and FQNEAQ (reference sequence). V was clipped by 5 bases and J by 5 bases, with 24 bases between them.

This clonotype was recorded a few times. V usage is TRBV7-6 and J usage is TRBJ2-7; 7 positions agree with TRBD1. The CDR3 has 14 residues. V lost 3 bases, J lost 7 bases, and 9 bases stayed unmatched. Germline CDR1 SGHVS, CDR2 FNYEAQ. DNA for the CDR3: TGTGCCAGCAGCTTCCAAGACAGGGCAGTGGAGCAGTACTTC. This encodes CASSFQDRAVEQYF.

The CDR3 here is CASSVGPVTDTQYF. The DNA of the CDR3 is TGTGCCAGCAGCGTAGGTCCAGTCACAGATACGCAGTATTTT. The rearrangement links TRBV9 to TRBJ2-3; no reliable D call. The CDR3 is made up of 14 amino acids. Germline V lookup: CDR1 SGDLS, CDR2 YYNGEE. The germline V and J ends were trimmed by 0 bases and 2 bases, with 7 bases remaining between them.

This clonotype was counted between two and nine times. CDR3 sequence: CASSLGGGDILTQYF. For the CDR3, the DNA is TGTGCCAGCAGCTTGGGCGGGGGGGACATCCTGACGCAGTATTTT. The rearrangement uses TRBV5-4 and TRBJ2-3, with 9 bases matching TRBD2. The CDR3 consists of 15 residues. Germline values: CDR1 SGHNT, CDR2 YYREEE (reference sequence). Unmatched junction bases numbered 8, after V lost 0 bases and J lost 9 bases.

This clonotype appeared a single time. A read error may produce the germline difference seen at one junction end. The rearrangement links TRBV2 to TRBJ1-6, with no clear D. CDR1 is SNHLY, CDR2 FYNNEI, per germline. This CDR3 comprises 16 residues. The CDR3 DNA follows: TGTGCCATCAGTGATCAGACGAGCTCCTATAATTCACCCCTCCACTTT. Translated: CAISDQTSSYNSPLHF.

There are many counts of this clonotype. The J gene is TRBJ2-4, the V gene TRBV5-1, with 11 bases identical to TRBD2. V shed 4 bases and J 7 bases; nucleotides not matched to a gene: 7. CDR3 length equals 15 residues. Germline V gene data show CDR1 as SGHRS and CDR2 as YFSETQ. The CDR3 nucleotides read TGCGCCAGCAGCCCACCCTCTAGCGGGGGGAACATTCAGTACTTC. As protein: CASSPPSSGGNIQYF.

A few counts support this clonotype. The chain employs TRBV12-3 or TRBV12-4 and TRBJ1-4; a weak D match, TRBD1 (6 bases). This CDR3 has 17 residues. Trimming cost V 2 bases and J 0 bases, with 13 bases left between them. CDR3 in DNA: TGTGCCAGCAGTTTACTCATACAGGGATCAACTAATGAAAAACTGTTTTTT. Translating it yields CASSLLIQGSTNEKLFF.

This clonotype has a count of ten or more. This rearrangement joins TRBV3-1 to TRBJ2-1; no reliable D call. In germline, CDR1 is LGHDT, CDR2 YNNKEL (reference sequence). This CDR3 contains 12 residues. Trimming stripped 5 bases from V and 8 bases from J, with 10 bases between. Here the CDR3 DNA reads TGTGCCAGCAGCTCCAGAGGCGATGAGCAGTTCTTC. Translated: CASSSRGDEQFF.

This clonotype has a handful of counts. The V call is TRBV3-1, the J call TRBJ1-3, with 8 bases matching TRBD1. J was trimmed by 4 bases and V by 4 bases; bases with no gene match: 3. Germline V gives CDR1 LGHDT, CDR2 YNNKEL (reference sequence). This CDR3 spans 14 amino acids. The DNA for the CDR3 is TGTGCCAGCAGCCGGACAGGGCCAGGAAACACCATATATTTT. Its protein is CASSRTGPGNTIYF.